The present T cell receptor (beta chain) was sequenced within a study of shared clonotypes between healthy human individuals. Clones were read by immunoSEQ multiplex PCR, and TCRdb kept only the in-frame ones, dropping some. The top ten clones hold around a third of a sample with roughly 720,000 clones, 90% of them seen once. This CDR3 contains 16 residues. With V trimmed by 10 bases and J by 0 bases, 12 bases remained unmatched. In germline, CDR1 is LNHDA, CDR2 SQIVND (reference sequence). This clone was seen a single time. The TCR was taken from a man younger than 35 in good health. Some clones in this sample may be carry-over from other donors' samples. Sample: memory CD8+ T cells from PBMCs. Subset: CD45RO+ cells pooled with CCR7-negative TemRA cells. The chain is built from TRBV19 and TRBJ1-3; 7 nucleotides agree with TRBD1. Written as DNA, the CDR3 is TGTGCCACCTCCCGGAGGGGGCGGCCCTCTGGAAACACCATATATTTT. Protein: CATSRRGRPSGNTIYF.